These 16 T cell receptor beta chains originate from one sample sequenced in a study of T cell repertoires in cytomegalovirus infection. What these receptors recognize is not known. TCRdb independently ran MiXCR on the reads; one entry per CDR3 protein. Here the sample spans 700,000 to 850,000 distinct CDR3 sequences, 32% being singletons. Specimen: cultured CD8+ T cells from PBMCs, collected from culture after CMV antigen stimulation. These receptors all come from a human donor in good health (CMV status not recorded). Some clones in this sample may be carry-over from other donors' samples.

The chain recombines TRBV7-8 with TRBJ1-5, with D perhaps TRBD1 (6 bases). With 2 bases removed from V and 3 bases from J, the gap between germline ends came to 17 bases. The V gene's germline CDR1 is SGHVS and CDR2 FQNEAQ. CDR3 length: 17 amino acids. In nucleotides, the CDR3 is TGTGCCAGCAGCTTAATGTTAACAGGGATCCTCAATCAGCCCCAGCATTTT. Protein sequence: CASSLMLTGILNQPQHF.

This clonotype has only a few counts. V gene TRBV27 combines with J gene TRBJ1-1; 7 positions agree with TRBD1. CDR1 is MNHEY, CDR2 SMNVEV, per germline (reference sequence). The CDR3 is made up of 16 amino acids. J gave up 0 bases and V 5 bases, and 9 bases lay outside the gene matches. CDR3 bases: TGTGCCAGCAGTAAAGGGACAGTTATTCTGAACACTGAAGCTTTCTTT. This gives the protein CASSKGTVILNTEAFF.

The table lists this clonotype with a few counts. V and J are TRBV7-2 and TRBJ2-6; 9 nucleotides agree with TRBD2. Germline CDR1 is SGHTA and CDR2 is FQGNSA. The CDR3 contains 17 residues. V lost 5 bases, J lost 1 base, and 6 bases stayed unmatched. CDR3 in amino acids: CASSREAGGSGANVLTF. The DNA for the CDR3 is TGTGCCAGCAGCCGAGAAGCGGGGGGTTCTGGGGCCAACGTCCTGACTTTC.

This clonotype was counted a few times. The chain has TRBV19 and TRBJ1-1; D possibly corresponds to TRBD1 (5 bases). Germline CDR1 LNHDA, CDR2 SQIVND (reference sequence). V was clipped by 3 bases and J by 0 bases, with 11 bases between them. The CDR3 spans 15 residues. Here the CDR3 reads CASSITGGVNTEAFF. In nucleotides, the CDR3 is TGTGCCAGTAGTATTACCGGGGGAGTGAACACTGAAGCTTTCTTT.

This sequence joins TRBV7-9 and TRBJ2-2; TRBD1 might be the D (6 bases). The germline V gene has CDR1 SEHNR and CDR2 FQNEAQ (reference sequence). The CDR3 sequence is 17 residues long. V was pared by 2 bases and J by 4 bases, with 17 bases between. The CDR3: CASSLSFRQAGTGELFF. For the CDR3, the DNA is TGTGCCAGCAGCTTATCCTTTCGACAGGCGGGCACCGGGGAGCTGTTTTTT.

The chain employs TRBV2 and TRBJ2-1; D uncertain. This CDR3 is built from 13 residues. The germline V gene has CDR1 SNHLY and CDR2 FYNNEI. V was clipped by 9 bases and J by 9 bases, with 18 bases between them. The CDR3 nucleotides are TGTGCCAGTTATTATGGGCGGCAAGGTGAGCAGTTCTTC. It codes for CASYYGRQGEQFF.

This clonotype was counted a few times. The J gene is TRBJ2-7, the V gene TRBV14, with D possibly being TRBD1 or TRBD2 (5 bases each). The CDR3 covers 14 residues. In germline, CDR1 is SGHDN, CDR2 FVKESK. Trimming cost V 0 bases and J 2 bases, with 8 bases left between them. Here the CDR3 reads CASSQDLGAYEQYF. The CDR3 DNA is TGTGCCAGCAGCCAAGACTTGGGGGCCTACGAGCAGTACTTC.

Many counts were recorded for this clonotype. This chain links TRBV7-6 with TRBJ2-2; TRBD2 aligns across 9 bases. The CDR3 consists of 17 residues. Looked up from germline, CDR1 is SGHVS and CDR2 is FNYEAQ. The V gene end was trimmed by 5 bases and the J gene end by 1 base; junction bases not matched to a gene: 8. The CDR3 nucleotides read TGTGCCAGCAGCCCTAGAGTAGCGGGGGAGAACACCGGGGAGCTGTTTTTT. Protein sequence: CASSPRVAGENTGELFF.

The chain has TRBV4-2 and TRBJ2-3, with 8 nucleotides matching TRBD2. Looked up from germline, CDR1 is LGHNA and CDR2 is YNFKEQ. This CDR3 region has 16 residues. Losses at the gene ends were 1 base for V and 0 bases for J; bases not matched to a gene: 3. In DNA, the CDR3 is TGTGCCAGCAGCCAAGGACTAGCGACTAGCACAGATACGCAGTATTTT. Translated: CASSQGLATSTDTQYF.

The chain uses TRBV6-1 and TRBJ2-1; tentatively, D is TRBD2 (5 bases). CDR1 is MNHNS and CDR2 is SASEGT in the germline V gene. The CDR3 consists of 15 residues. V was shortened by 5 bases and J by 9 bases, with 20 bases between the two germline ends. CDR3 sequence reads: CASSRILTIEIEQFF. The DNA for the CDR3 is TGTGCCAGCAGTCGCATTCTGACTATCGAGATTGAGCAGTTCTTC.

On this clonotype itself: The junction does not match germline at one end; this may be a read error. V is TRBV15 and J is TRBJ2-2; perhaps TRBD2 as D (6 bases). The length of the CDR3 is 17 residues. Germline V gene data show CDR1 as LNHNV and CDR2 as YYDKDF (reference sequence). The CDR3 bases are TGTGTCACCAGCAGAGATAGTGGGAGGCGTCGGACCGGGGAGCTGTTTTTT. Translation gives CVTSRDSGRRRTGELFF.

The chain is built from TRBV10-3 and TRBJ2-5, with TRBD1 matching over 8 bases. Germline lookup yields CDR1 ENHRY and CDR2 SYGVKD. The CDR3 covers 15 residues. J lost 4 bases, V lost 2 bases, and 6 bases had no gene match. The CDR3: CAISETDRGGETQYF. The CDR3 DNA follows: TGTGCCATCAGTGAGACCGACAGGGGTGGAGAGACCCAGTACTTC.

Remarks on this clonotype: A single base separates this from a much larger clone, so it may be a read error. The CDR3 is CASSSSSATNKKLFF. The CDR3, as DNA: TGTGCCAGCAGCTCCTCATCCGCAACTAATAAAAAACTGTTTTTT. The J gene is TRBJ1-4, the V gene TRBV7-9; no definite D call. CDR1 SEHNR and CDR2 FQNEAQ come from the germline V gene (reference sequence). CDR3 length equals 15 residues.

The V call is TRBV2, the J call TRBJ2-3; the match to TRBD2 covers 7 bases. Germline V gene lookup returns CDR1 SNHLY and CDR2 FYNNEI. CDR3 size: 15 residues. Trimming cost V 5 bases and J 4 bases; bases outside gene matches: 9. CDR3 loop: CASSPGLRTSDTQYF. The CDR3 bases are TGTGCCAGCAGTCCGGGACTACGTACATCAGATACGCAGTATTTT.

This chain uses TRBV7-9 with TRBJ2-3; a weak D match, TRBD2 (7 bases). CDR3 size: 16 residues. The V gene's germline CDR1 is SEHNR and CDR2 FQNEAQ (reference sequence). V lost 8 bases and J 2 bases, leaving 20 bases between the germline ends. The CDR3 is CASVAVGGAHTDTQYF. The DNA for the CDR3 is TGTGCCAGCGTTGCAGTAGGGGGGGCGCACACAGATACGCAGTATTTT.

This clonotype was seen a few times. The chain uses TRBV11-3 and TRBJ2-3, with 8 positions matching TRBD2. With V trimmed by 2 bases and J by 5 bases, 3 bases remained unmatched. Germline CDR1 and CDR2: SGHNT and YENEEA. The CDR3 is 14 amino acids. The CDR3 sequence: CASSLRGGRDTQYF. CDR3 nucleotides: TGTGCCAGCAGCTTACGGGGGGGCCGAGATACGCAGTATTTT.